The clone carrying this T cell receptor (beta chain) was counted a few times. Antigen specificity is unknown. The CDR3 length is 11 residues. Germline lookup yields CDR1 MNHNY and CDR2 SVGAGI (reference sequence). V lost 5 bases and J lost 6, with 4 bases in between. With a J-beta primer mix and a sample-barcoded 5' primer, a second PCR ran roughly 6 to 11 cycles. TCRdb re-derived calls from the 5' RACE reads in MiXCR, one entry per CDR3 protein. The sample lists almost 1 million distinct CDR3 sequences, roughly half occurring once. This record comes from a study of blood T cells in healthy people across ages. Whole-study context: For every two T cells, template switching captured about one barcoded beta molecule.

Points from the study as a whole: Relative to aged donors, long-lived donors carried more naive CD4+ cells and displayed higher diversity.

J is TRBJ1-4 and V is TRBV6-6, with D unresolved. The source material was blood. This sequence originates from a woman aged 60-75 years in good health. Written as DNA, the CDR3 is TGTGCCAGCAGTACCCATGAAAAACTGTTTTTT. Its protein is CASSTHEKLFF.